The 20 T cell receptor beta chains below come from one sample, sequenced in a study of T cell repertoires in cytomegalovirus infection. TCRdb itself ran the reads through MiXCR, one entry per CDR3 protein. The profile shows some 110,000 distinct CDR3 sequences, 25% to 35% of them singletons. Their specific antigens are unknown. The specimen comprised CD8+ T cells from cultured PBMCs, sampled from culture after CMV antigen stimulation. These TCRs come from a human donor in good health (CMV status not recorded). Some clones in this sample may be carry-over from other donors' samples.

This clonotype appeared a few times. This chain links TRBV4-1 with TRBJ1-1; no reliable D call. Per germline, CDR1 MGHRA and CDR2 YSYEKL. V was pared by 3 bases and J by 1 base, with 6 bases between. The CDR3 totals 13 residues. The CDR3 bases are TGCGCCAGCAGCCATGCCACGAACACTGAAGCTTTCTTT. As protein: CASSHATNTEAFF.

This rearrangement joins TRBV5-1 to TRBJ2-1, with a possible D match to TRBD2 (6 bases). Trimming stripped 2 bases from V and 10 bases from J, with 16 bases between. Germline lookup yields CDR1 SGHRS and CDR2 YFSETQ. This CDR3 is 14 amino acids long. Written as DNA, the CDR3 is TGCGCCAGCAGCTTCCTCGACCCCGGGGGAGAGCAGTTCTTC. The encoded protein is CASSFLDPGGEQFF.

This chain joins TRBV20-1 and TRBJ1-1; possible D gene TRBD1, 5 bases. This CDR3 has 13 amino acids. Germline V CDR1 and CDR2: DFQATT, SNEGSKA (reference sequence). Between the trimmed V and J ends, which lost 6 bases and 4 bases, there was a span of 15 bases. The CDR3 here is CSARLGDITEAFF. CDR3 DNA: TGCAGTGCCCGCTTAGGGGATATCACTGAAGCTTTCTTT.

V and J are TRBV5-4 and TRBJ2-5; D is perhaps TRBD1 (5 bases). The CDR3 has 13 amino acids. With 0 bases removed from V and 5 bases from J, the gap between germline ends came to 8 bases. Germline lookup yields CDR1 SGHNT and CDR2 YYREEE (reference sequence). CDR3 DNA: TGTGCCAGCAGCTTGGACTCAGGGGAGACCCAGTACTTC. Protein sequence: CASSLDSGETQYF.

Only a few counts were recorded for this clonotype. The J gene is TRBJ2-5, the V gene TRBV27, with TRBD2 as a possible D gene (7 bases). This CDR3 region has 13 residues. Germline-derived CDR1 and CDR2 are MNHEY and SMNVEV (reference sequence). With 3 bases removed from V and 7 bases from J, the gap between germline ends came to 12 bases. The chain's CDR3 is CASSFGGLGTQYF. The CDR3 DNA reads TGTGCCAGCAGTTTCGGGGGGCTGGGGACCCAGTACTTC.

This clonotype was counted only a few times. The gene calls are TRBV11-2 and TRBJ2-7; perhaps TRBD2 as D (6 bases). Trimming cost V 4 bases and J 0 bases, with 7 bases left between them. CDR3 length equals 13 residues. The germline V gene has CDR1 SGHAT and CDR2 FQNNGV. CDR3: CASSWDFSYEQYF. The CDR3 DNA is TGTGCCAGCAGCTGGGACTTCTCCTACGAGCAGTACTTC.

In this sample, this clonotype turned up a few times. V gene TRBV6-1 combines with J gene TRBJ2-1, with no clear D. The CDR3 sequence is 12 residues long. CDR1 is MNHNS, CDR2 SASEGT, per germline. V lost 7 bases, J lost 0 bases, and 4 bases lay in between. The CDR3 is CASINSYNEQFF. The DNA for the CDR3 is TGTGCCAGCATCAACTCCTACAATGAGCAGTTCTTC.

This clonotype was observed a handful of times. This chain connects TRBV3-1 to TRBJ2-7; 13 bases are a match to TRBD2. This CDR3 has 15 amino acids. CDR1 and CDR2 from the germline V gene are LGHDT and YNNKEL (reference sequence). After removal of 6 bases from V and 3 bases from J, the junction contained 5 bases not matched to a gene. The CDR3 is CASRSTSGGVYEQYF. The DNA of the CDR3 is TGTGCCAGCAGGTCCACTAGCGGGGGGGTCTACGAGCAGTACTTC.

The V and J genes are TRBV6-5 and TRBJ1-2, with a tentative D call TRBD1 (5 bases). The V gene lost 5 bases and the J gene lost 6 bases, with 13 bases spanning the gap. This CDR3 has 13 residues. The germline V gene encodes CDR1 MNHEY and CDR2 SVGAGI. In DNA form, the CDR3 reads TGTGCCAGCAGTCCCGGACAAGCCAATGGCTACACCTTC. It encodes CASSPGQANGYTF.

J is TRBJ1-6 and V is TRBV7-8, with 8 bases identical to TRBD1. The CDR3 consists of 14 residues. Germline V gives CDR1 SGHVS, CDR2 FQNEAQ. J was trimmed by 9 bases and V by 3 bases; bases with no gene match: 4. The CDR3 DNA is TGTGCCAGCAGCTTGGAGGACAGGGCTTCACCCCTCCACTTT. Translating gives CASSLEDRASPLHF.

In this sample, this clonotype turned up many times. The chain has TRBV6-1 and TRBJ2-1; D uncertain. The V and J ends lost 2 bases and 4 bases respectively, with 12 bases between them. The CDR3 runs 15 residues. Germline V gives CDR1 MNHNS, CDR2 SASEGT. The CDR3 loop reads CASSEWLEWYNEQFF. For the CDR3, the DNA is TGTGCCAGCAGTGAATGGCTAGAATGGTACAATGAGCAGTTCTTC.

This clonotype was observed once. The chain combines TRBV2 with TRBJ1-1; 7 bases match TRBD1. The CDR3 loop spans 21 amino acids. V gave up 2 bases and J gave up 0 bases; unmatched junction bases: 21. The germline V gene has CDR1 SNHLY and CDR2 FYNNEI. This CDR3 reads CASSEWLGRGRAQVVNTEAFF. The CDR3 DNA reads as TGTGCCAGCAGTGAATGGCTCGGGAGGGGGCGAGCGCAAGTCGTGAACACTGAAGCTTTCTTT. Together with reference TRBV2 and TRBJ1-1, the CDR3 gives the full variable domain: EPEVTQTPSHQVTQMGQEVILRCVPISNHLYFYWYRQILGQKVEFLVSFYNNEISEKSEIFDDQFSVERPDGSNFTLKIRSTKLEDSAMYFCASSEWLGRGRAQVVNTEAFFGQGTRLTVV.

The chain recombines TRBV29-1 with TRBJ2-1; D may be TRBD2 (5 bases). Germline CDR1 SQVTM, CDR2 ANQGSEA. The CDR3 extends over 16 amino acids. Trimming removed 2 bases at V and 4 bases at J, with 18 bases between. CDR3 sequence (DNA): TGCAGCGTTGAATCCCCAGAGCGGAAGACATACAATGAGCAGTTCTTC. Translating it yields CSVESPERKTYNEQFF.

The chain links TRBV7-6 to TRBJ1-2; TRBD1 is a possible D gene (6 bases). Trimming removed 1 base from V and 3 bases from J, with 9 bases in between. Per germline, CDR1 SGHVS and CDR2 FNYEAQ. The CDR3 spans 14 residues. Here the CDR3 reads CASSLGHRDYGYTF. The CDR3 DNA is TGTGCCAGCAGCTTAGGTCACAGGGACTATGGCTACACCTTC.

CDR3 nucleotide sequence: TGTGCCAGCAGCCGCACAGAAAAGACGGACAAAAACATTCAGTACTTC. It translates to CASSRTEKTDKNIQYF. V is TRBV7-9 and J is TRBJ2-4; no definite D call. The length of the CDR3 is 16 residues. The germline V gene encodes CDR1 SEHNR and CDR2 FQNEAQ (reference sequence). Trimming pared 5 bases from V and 3 bases from J, leaving 17 bases between.

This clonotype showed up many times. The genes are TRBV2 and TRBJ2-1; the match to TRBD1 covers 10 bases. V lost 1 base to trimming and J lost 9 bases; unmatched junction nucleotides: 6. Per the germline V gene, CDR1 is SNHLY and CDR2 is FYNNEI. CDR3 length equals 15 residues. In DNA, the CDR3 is TGTGCCAGCAGTGAAGAGGCGACAGGGGGCAGTGAGCAGTTCTTC. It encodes CASSEEATGGSEQFF.

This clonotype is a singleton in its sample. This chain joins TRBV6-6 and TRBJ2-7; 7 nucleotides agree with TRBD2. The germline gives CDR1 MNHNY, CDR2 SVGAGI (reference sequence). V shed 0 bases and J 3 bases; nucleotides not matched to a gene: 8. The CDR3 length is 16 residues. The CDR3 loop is CASSYSPSGQLYEQYF. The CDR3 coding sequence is TGTGCCAGCAGTTACTCTCCTAGCGGACAACTCTACGAGCAGTACTTC.

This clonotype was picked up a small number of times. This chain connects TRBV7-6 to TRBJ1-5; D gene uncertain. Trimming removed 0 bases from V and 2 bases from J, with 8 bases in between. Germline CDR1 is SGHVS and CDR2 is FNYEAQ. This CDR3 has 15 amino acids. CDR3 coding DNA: TGTGCCAGCAGCTTAGCTGCCGGAGGCAATCAGCCCCAGCATTTT. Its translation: CASSLAAGGNQPQHF.

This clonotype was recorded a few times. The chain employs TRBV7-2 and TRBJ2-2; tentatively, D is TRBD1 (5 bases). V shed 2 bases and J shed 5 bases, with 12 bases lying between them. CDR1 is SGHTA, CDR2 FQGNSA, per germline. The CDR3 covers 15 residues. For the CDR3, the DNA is TGTGCCAGCAGCTTATGGCCCAAGGGGACCGGGGAGCTGTTTTTT. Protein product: CASSLWPKGTGELFF.

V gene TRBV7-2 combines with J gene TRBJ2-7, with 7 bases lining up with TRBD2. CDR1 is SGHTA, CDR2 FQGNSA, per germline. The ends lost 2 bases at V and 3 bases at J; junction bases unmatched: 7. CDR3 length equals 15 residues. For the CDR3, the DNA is TGTGCCAGCAGCTTACTGGCTAGCGGAGACTACGAGCAGTACTTC. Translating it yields CASSLLASGDYEQYF.